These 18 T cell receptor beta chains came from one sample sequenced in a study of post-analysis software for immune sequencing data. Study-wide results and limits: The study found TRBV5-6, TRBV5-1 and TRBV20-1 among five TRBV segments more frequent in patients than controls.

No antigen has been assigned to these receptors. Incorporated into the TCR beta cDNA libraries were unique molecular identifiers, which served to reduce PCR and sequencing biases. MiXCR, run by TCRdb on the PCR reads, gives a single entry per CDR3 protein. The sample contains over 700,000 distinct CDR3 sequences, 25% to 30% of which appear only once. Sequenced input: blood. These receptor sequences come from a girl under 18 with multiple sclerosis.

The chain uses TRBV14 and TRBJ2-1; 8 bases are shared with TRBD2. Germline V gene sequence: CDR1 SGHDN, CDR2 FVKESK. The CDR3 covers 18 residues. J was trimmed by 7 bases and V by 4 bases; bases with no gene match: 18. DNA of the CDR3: TGTGCCAGCAGCCTGGCAAGACTTAGCGGGGACGCCTGGAATGAGCAGTTCTTC. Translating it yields CASSLARLSGDAWNEQFF. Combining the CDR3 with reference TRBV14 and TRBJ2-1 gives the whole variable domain EAGVTQFPSHSVIEKGQTVTLRCDPISGHDNLYWYRRVMGKEIKFLLHFVKESKQDESGMPNNRFLAERTGGTYSTLKVQPAELEDSGVYFCASSLARLSGDAWNEQFFGPGTRLTVL.

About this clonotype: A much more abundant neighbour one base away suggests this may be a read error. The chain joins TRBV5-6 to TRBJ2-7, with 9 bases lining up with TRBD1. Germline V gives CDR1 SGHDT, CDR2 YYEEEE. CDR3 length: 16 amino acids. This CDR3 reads CTSSLASGQGLGEQYF. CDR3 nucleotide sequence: TGTACCAGCAGCTTGGCCTCCGGACAGGGGCTGGGCGAGCAGTACTTC.

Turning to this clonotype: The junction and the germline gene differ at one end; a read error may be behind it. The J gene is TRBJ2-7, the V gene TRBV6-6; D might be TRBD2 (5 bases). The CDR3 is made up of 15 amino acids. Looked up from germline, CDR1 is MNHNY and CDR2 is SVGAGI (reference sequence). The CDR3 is CASSYWTGLSYERYF. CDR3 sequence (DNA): TGTGCCAGCAGTTATTGGACCGGACTCTCCTACGAGCGGTACTTC.

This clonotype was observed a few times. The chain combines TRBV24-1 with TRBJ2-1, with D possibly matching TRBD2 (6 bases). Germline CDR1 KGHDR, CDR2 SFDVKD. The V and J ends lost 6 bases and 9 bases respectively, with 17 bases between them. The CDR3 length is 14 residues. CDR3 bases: TGTGCCACCAGTCTACGGGAGACAGCCAGTGAGCAGTTCTTC. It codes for CATSLRETASEQFF.

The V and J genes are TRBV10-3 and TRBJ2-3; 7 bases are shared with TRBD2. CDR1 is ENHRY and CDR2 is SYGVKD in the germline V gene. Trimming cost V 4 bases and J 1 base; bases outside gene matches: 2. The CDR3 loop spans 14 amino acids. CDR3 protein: CAISVGGGTDTQYF. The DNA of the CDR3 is TGTGCCATCAGTGTTGGGGGGGGCACAGATACGCAGTATTTT.

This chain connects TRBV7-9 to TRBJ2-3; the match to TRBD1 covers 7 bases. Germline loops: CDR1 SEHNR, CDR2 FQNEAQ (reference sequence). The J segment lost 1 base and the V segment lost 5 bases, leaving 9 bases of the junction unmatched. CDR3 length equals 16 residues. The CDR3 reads CASSRQTGLGTDTQYF. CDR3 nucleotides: TGTGCCAGCAGCCGACAGACAGGGCTGGGCACAGATACGCAGTATTTT.

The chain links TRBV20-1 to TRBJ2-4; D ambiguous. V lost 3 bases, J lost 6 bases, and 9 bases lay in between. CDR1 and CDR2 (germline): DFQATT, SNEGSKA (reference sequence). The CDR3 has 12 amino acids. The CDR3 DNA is TGCAGTGCTAGCGGAAACTCAAACATTCAGTACTTC. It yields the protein CSASGNSNIQYF.

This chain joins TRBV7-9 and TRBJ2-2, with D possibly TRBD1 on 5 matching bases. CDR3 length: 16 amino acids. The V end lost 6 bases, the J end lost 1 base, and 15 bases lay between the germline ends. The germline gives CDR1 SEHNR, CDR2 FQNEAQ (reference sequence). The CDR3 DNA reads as TGTGCCAGCAGTAAGAAGACAGCAGTGAACACCGGGGAGCTGTTTTTT. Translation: CASSKKTAVNTGELFF.

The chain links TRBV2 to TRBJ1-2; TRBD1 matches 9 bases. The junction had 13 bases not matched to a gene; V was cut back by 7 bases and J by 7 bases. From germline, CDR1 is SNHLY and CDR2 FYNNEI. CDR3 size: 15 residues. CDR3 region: CASTGDRADGGGYTF. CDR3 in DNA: TGTGCCAGCACCGGGGACAGGGCAGATGGGGGTGGCTACACCTTC.

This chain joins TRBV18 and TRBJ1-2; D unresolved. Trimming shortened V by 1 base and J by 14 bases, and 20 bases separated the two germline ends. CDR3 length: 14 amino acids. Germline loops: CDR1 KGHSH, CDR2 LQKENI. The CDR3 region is CASSPLPANYGWTF. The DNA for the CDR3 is TGTGCCAGCTCACCACTCCCAGCAAACTATGGTTGGACCTTC.

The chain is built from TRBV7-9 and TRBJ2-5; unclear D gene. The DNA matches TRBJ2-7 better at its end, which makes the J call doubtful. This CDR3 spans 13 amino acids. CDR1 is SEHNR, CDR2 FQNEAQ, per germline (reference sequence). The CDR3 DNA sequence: TGTGCCAGCAGCTTAACAGCTAACTACGAGCAGTACTTC. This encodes CASSLTANYEQYF.

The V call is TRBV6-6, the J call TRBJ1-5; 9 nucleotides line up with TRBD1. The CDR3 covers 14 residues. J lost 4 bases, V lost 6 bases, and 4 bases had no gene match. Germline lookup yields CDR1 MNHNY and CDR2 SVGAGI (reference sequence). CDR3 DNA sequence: TGTGCCAGCAGAACAGGGGGCGAAAATCAGCCCCAGCATTTT. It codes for CASRTGGENQPQHF.

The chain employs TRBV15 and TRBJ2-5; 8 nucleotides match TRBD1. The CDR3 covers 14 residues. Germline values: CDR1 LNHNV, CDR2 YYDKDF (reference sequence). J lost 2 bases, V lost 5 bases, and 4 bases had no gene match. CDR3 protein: CATSSDRGQETQYF. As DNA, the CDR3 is TGTGCCACCAGCTCCGACAGGGGACAAGAGACCCAGTACTTC.

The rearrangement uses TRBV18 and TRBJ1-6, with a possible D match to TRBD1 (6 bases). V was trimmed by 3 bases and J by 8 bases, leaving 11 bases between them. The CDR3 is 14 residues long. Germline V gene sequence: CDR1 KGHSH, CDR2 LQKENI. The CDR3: CASSPQGIDSPLHF. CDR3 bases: TGTGCCAGCTCACCGCAGGGGATCGATTCACCCCTCCACTTT.

CDR3 sequence reads: CASSYTGTGSSLSYGYTF. CDR3 sequence (DNA): TGTGCCAGCAGTTACACCGGGACAGGGAGCTCTCTGAGCTATGGCTACACCTTC. V and J are TRBV6-5 and TRBJ1-2; 9 nucleotides align to TRBD1. The V and J ends lost 2 bases and 4 bases, in that order; junction bases with no gene match: 14. The length of the CDR3 is 18 residues. Germline assignment: CDR1 MNHEY and CDR2 SVGAGI.

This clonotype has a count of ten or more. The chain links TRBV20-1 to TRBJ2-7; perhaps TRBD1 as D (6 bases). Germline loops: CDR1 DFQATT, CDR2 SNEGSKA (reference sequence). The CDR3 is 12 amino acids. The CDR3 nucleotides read TGCAGCGCCCGGGACACCTCATATGAGCAGTACTTC. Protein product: CSARDTSYEQYF.

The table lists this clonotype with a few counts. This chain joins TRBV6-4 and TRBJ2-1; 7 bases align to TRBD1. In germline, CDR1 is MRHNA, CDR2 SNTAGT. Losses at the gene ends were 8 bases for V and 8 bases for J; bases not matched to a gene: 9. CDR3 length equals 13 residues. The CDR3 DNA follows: TGTGCCAGCGGACCGACAGGGTACGATGAGCAGTTCTTC. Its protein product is CASGPTGYDEQFF.

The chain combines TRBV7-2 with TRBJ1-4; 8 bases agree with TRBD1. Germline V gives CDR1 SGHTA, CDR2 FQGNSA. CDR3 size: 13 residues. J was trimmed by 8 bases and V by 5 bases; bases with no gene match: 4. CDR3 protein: CASSVNRGEKLFF. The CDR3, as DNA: TGTGCCAGCAGCGTAAACAGGGGGGAAAAACTGTTTTTT.